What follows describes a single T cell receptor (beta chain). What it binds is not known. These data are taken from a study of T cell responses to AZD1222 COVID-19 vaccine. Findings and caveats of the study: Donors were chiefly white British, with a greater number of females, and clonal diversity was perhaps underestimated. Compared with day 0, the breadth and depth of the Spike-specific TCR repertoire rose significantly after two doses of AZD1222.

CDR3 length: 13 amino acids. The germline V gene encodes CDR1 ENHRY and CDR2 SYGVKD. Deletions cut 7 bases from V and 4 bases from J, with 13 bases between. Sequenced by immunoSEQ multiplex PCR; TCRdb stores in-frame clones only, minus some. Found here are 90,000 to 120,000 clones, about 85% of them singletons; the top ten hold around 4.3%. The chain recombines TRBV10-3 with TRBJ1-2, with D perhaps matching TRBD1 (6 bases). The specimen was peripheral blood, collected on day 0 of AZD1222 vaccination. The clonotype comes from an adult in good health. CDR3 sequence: CAITIQGTYGYTF. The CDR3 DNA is TGTGCCATCACTATACAGGGAACCTATGGCTACACCTTC.